Listed below are T cell receptor beta chains from one sample, sequenced in a study of cytomegalovirus exposure and HLA in healthy donors. Clones were sequenced by immunoSEQ multiplex PCR, and TCRdb holds only the in-frame ones, with some missing. The sample yields 150,000 or so clones, 73% seen once. The sequenced sample consisted of PBMCs. These receptors all stem from a woman in her late teens or twenties in good health and CMV-seronegative. CDR3s include the opening cysteine and the closing phenylalanine or tryptophan. D genes are given only for firm matches. Only some rows state a clone size, as once, few, many or a class for expanded clones.

v_gene,j_gene,abundance,d_gene,CDR3aa,CDR3nt
TRBV5-5,TRBJ1-3,NA,TRBD1,CASTRGGTGYSGNTIYF,TGTGCCAGCACCCGTGGCGGGACAGGCTACTCTGGAAACACCATATATTTT
TRBV28,TRBJ1-5,NA,NA,CASSERVLWGSQPQHF,TGTGCCAGCAGCGAACGGGTGCTATGGGGCAGTCAGCCCCAGCATTTT
TRBV7-6,TRBJ2-2,NA,NA,CASSLGERTIFTGELFF,TGTGCCAGCAGCTTAGGTGAACGAACAATTTTCACCGGGGAGCTGTTTTTT
TRBV5-1,TRBJ1-2,NA,NA,CASSLSLWTADNYGYTF,TGCGCCAGCAGCTTGTCGCTATGGACAGCTGATAACTATGGCTACACCTTC
TRBV5-5,TRBJ1-6,NA,NA,CASSLSTGGYSPLHF,TGTGCCAGCAGCTTGTCCACGGGAGGGTATTCACCCCTCCACTTT
TRBV9,TRBJ1-2,NA,NA,CASSVLGVGGYTF,TGTGCCAGCAGCGTTTTAGGAGTAGGTGGCTACACCTTC
TRBV7-2,TRBJ2-3,NA,NA,CASSTGGGPSSTDTQYF,TGTGCCAGCAGCACCGGCGGGGGCCCCTCTAGCACAGATACGCAGTATTTT
TRBV7-8,TRBJ1-1,NA,NA,CASTGDTEAFF,TGTGCCAGCACAGGGGATACTGAAGCTTTCTTT
TRBV13,TRBJ1-1,NA,NA,CASSLVAGTPNTEAFF,TGTGCCAGCAGCTTAGTCGCCGGGACTCCGAACACTGAAGCTTTCTTT
TRBV5-8,TRBJ1-6,NA,NA,CASSLKYTPSPNSPLHF,TGTGCCAGCAGCTTGAAGTACACACCCTCGCCGAATTCACCCCTCCACTTT
TRBV6-6,TRBJ1-2,few,NA,CASSYSGRGVYGYTF,TGTGCCAGCAGTTACTCGGGCAGGGGAGTCTATGGCTACACCTTC
TRBV9,TRBJ1-2,NA,TRBD1,CASSVNPDRGRYGYTF,TGTGCCAGCAGCGTAAATCCGGACAGGGGGCGCTATGGCTACACCTTC
TRBV27,TRBJ2-7,NA,TRBD1,CASSFYRGSGEQYF,TGTGCCAGCAGTTTTTACAGGGGGTCGGGCGAGCAGTACTTC
TRBV2,TRBJ1-1,NA,TRBD1,CASSVRTGANTEAFF,TGTGCCAGCAGTGTCCGGACAGGGGCGAACACTGAAGCTTTCTTT
TRBV19,TRBJ2-1,NA,TRBD1,CASSTNRGNEQFF,TGTGCCAGTAGTACCAACAGGGGAAATGAGCAGTTCTTC
TRBV4-2,TRBJ1-1,NA,TRBD1,CASSQDMTGALTEAFF,TGTGCCAGCAGCCAAGATATGACAGGGGCATTAACTGAAGCTTTCTTT
TRBV7-9,TRBJ2-7,NA,NA,CASSLVAGIGEQYF,TGTGCCAGCAGCTTAGTAGCAGGGATCGGCGAGCAGTACTTC
TRBV2,TRBJ2-1,NA,TRBD2,CASLAGVGNEQFF,TGTGCCAGCTTAGCGGGAGTGGGGAATGAGCAGTTCTTC
TRBV10-2,TRBJ2-3,NA,TRBD2,CATVLAGVGTDTQYF,TGCGCCACCGTCCTAGCGGGAGTTGGTACAGATACGCAGTATTTT
TRBV19,TRBJ2-7,NA,TRBD1,CASSPLPGQGYEQYF,TGTGCCAGTAGTCCTTTACCGGGACAGGGCTACGAGCAGTACTTC
TRBV4-3,TRBJ2-2,NA,NA,CASSLGTPLTGELFF,TGCGCCAGCTCCCTCGGGACTCCTCTCACCGGGGAGCTGTTTTTT
TRBV25-1,TRBJ2-2,NA,NA,CASTGELFF,TGTGCCAGCACAGGGGAGCTGTTTTTT
TRBV7-2,TRBJ2-3,NA,NA,CASSVYRDDTQYF,TGTGCCAGCAGCGTCTACAGGGATGATACGCAGTATTTT
TRBV2,TRBJ1-2,NA,NA,CASSAAVTRVYTF,TGTGCCAGCAGTGCGGCAGTGACTCGAGTCTACACCTTC
TRBV5-6,TRBJ2-1,NA,TRBD2,CASSSGGNYNEQFF,TGTGCCAGCAGCTCGGGGGGTAACTACAATGAGCAGTTCTTC
TRBV6-5,TRBJ2-1,NA,TRBD2,CASSFSGATYNEQFF,TGTGCCAGCAGTTTCAGCGGGGCCACCTACAATGAGCAGTTCTTC
TRBV6-5,TRBJ1-5,NA,TRBD1,CASSPDRGNQPQHF,TGTGCCAGCAGCCCCGACAGGGGCAATCAGCCCCAGCATTTT
TRBV7-2,TRBJ2-4,NA,TRBD1,CASNSGGQIKNIQYF,TGTGCCAGCAATTCTGGGGGACAGATAAAAAACATTCAGTACTTC
TRBV6-1,TRBJ2-2,NA,TRBD1,CASSGIQGAADTGELFF,TGTGCCAGCAGTGGAATACAGGGGGCTGCGGACACCGGGGAGCTGTTTTTT
TRBV7-2,TRBJ2-3,few,NA,CASSPGATPRDTQYF,TGTGCCAGCAGCCCGGGAGCGACGCCGCGTGATACGCAGTATTTT
TRBV29-1,TRBJ1-2,NA,TRBD1,CSVDQGGSGYTF,TGCAGCGTAGACCAGGGGGGAAGTGGCTACACCTTC
TRBV27,TRBJ1-6,NA,NA,CASSLWGHNSPLHF,TGTGCCAGCAGTTTGTGGGGACACAATTCACCCCTCCACTTT
TRBV7-6,TRBJ2-3,NA,TRBD2,CASSFTSGGTDTQYF,TGTGCCAGCAGCTTTACTAGCGGGGGCACAGATACGCAGTATTTT
TRBV4-1,TRBJ1-5,NA,NA,CASSQEGDTNQPQHF,TGCGCCAGCAGCCAAGAAGGGGACACCAATCAGCCCCAGCATTTT
TRBV13,TRBJ2-7,NA,NA,CASSSYFGGRIIYEQYF,TGTGCCAGCAGCTCTTACTTCGGTGGCAGGATCATCTACGAGCAGTACTTC
TRBV7-3,TRBJ2-1,few,TRBD2,CASSLDPIAGGFNEQFF,TGTGCCAGCAGCTTGGACCCCATAGCGGGGGGGTTCAATGAGCAGTTCTTC
TRBV14,TRBJ1-4,NA,NA,CASSQARSDRNNEKLFF,TGTGCCAGCAGCCAAGCACGGTCCGACAGGAATAATGAAAAACTGTTTTTT
TRBV6-5,TRBJ2-2,few,TRBD2,CASRTSGRAGELFF,TGTGCCAGCAGGACTAGCGGGAGGGCCGGGGAGCTGTTTTTT
TRBV18,TRBJ1-1,NA,TRBD1,CASSQTTGGENTEAFF,TGTGCCAGCTCACAAACTACAGGGGGCGAGAACACTGAAGCTTTCTTT
TRBV29-1,TRBJ2-1,NA,NA,CSVPSGMREQFF,TGCAGCGTCCCCTCGGGGATGCGTGAGCAGTTCTTC
TRBV5-1,TRBJ2-1,NA,TRBD1,CASSLGQGYNEQFF,TGCGCCAGCAGCTTGGGACAGGGGTACAATGAGCAGTTCTTC
TRBV7-3,TRBJ2-2,few,TRBD2,CASSLSGSGGTNTGELFF,TGTGCCAGCAGCTTAAGTGGCAGCGGGGGGACGAACACCGGGGAGCTGTTTTTT
TRBV28,TRBJ1-4,NA,NA,CASSFAGGQWEKLFF,TGTGCCAGCAGTTTTGCGGGGGGGCAGTGGGAAAAACTGTTTTTT
TRBV27,TRBJ2-5,once,TRBD2,CASSSTSGSRGETQYF,TGTGCCAGCAGTTCAACTAGCGGGAGTAGGGGGGAGACCCAGTACTTC